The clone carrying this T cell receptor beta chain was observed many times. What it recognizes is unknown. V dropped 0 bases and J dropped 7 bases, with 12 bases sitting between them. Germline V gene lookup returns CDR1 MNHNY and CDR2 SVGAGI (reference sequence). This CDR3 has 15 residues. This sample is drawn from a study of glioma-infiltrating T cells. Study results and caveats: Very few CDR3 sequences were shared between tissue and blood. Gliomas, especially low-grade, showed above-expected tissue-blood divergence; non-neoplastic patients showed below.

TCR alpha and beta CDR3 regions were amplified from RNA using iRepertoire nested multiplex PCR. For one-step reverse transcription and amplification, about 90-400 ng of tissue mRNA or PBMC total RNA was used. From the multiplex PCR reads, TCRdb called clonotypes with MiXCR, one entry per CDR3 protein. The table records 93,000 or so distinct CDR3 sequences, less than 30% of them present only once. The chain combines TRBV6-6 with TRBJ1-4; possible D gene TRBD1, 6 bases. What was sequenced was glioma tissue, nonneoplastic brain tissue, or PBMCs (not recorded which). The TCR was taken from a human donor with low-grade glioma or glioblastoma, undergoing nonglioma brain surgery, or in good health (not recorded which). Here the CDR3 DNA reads TGTGCCAGCAGTTACTCGATGGGGGCAGGTGAAAAACTGTTTTTT. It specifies CASSYSMGAGEKLFF.